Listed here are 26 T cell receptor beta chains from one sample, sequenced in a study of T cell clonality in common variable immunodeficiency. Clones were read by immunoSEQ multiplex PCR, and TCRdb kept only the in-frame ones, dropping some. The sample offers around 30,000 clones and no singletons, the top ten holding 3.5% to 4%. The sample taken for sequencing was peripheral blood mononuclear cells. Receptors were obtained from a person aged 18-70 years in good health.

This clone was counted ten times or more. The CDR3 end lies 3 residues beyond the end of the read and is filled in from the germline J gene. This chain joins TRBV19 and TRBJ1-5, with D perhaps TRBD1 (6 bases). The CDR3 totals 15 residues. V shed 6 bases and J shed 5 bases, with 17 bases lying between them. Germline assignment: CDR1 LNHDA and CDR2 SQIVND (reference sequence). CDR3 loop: CASSVLGQIDQPQHF. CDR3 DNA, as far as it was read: TGTGCCAGTAGCGTCCTAGGACAGATCGATCAGCCC.

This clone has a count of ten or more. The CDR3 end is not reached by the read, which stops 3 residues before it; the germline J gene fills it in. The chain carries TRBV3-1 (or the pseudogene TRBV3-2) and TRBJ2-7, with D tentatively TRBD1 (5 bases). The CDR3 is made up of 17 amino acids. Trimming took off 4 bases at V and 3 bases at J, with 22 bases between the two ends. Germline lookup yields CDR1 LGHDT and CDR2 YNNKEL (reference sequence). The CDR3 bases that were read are TGTGCCAGCAGCCTCAGGTATTCAGGGCAAGAAGGCTACGAG. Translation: CASSLRYSGQEGYE. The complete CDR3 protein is CASSLRYSGQEGYEQYF.

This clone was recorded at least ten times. The part of the CDR3 DNA that was read is TGTGCCAGCAGTGCCGGGGGTTCCTACGAG. This encodes CASSAGGSYE. The entire CDR3 is CASSAGGSYEQYF. V and J are TRBV2 and TRBJ2-7; tentative D call: TRBD2 (6 bases). With the read ending 3 residues before the CDR3 end, the germline J gene is used to fill in that end. Germline-derived CDR1 and CDR2 are SNHLY and FYNNEI. The CDR3 extends over 13 amino acids. V gave up 4 bases and J gave up 1 base, with 8 bases separating them.

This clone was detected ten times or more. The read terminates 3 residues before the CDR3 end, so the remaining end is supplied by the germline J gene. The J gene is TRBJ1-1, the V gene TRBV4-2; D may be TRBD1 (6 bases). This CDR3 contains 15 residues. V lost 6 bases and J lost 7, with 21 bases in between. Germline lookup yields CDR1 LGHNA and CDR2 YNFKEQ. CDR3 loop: CASRFVQGADSEAFF. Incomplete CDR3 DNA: TGTGCCAGCAGGTTTGTACAGGGAGCGGACAGTGAA.

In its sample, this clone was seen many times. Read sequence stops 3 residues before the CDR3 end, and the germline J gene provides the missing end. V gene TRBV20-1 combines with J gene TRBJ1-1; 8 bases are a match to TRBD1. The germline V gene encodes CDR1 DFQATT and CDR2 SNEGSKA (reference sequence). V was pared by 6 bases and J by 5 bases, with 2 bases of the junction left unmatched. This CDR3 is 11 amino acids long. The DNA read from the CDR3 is TGCAGTGCCACAGGGGGGACTGAA. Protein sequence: CSATGGTE. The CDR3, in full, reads CSATGGTEAFF.

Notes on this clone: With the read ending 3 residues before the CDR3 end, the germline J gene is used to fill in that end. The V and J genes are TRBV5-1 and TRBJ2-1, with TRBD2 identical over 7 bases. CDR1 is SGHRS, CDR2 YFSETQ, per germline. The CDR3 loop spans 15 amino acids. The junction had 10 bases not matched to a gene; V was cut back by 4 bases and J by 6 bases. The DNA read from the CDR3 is TGCGCCAGCAGCGGGGCGGGAGCGGGCGGCAATGAG. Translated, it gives CASSGAGAGGNE. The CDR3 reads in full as CASSGAGAGGNEQFF. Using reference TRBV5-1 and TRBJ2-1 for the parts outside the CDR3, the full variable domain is KAGVTQTPRYLIKTRGQQVTLSCSPISGHRSVSWYQQTPGQGLQFLFEYFSETQRNKGNFPGRFSGRQFSNSRSEMNVSTLELGDSALYLCASSGAGAGGNEQFFGPGTRLTVL.

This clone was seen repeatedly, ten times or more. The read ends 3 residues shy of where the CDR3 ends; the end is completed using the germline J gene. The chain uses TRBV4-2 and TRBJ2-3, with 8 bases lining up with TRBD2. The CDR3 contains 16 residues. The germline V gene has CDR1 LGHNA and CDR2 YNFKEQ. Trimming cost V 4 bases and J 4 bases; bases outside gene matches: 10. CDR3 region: CASSPYLAGSSDTQYF. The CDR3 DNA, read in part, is TGTGCCAGCAGCCCCTATTTAGCGGGAAGCTCAGATACG.

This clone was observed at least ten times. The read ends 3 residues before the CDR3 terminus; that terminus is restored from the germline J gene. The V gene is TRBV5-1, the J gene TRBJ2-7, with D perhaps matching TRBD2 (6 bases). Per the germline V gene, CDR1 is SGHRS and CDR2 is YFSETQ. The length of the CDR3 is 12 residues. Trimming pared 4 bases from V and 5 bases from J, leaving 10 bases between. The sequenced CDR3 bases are TGCGCCAGCAGCCCCGCGGGGCACGAG. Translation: CASSPAGHE. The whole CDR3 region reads CASSPAGHEQYF.

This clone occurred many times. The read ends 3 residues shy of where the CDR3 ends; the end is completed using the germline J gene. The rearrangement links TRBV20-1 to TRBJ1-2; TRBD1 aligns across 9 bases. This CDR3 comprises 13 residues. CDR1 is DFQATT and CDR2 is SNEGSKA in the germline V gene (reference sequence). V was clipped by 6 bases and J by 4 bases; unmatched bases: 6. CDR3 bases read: TGCAGTGCCTCACAGGGGGCAGGCTATGGC. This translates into CSASQGAGYG. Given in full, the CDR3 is CSASQGAGYGYTF.

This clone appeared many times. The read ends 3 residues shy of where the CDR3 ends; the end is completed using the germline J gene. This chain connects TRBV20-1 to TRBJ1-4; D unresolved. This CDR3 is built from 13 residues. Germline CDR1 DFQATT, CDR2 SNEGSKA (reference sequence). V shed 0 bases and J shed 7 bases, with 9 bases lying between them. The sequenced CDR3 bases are TGCAGTGCTAGAGATCCAGGAGTTGAAAAA. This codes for CSARDPGVEK. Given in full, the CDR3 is CSARDPGVEKLFF.

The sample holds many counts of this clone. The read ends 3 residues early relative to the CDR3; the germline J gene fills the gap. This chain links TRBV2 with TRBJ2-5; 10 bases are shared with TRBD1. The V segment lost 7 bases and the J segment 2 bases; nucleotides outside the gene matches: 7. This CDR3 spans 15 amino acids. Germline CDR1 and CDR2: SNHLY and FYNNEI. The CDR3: CASTPRTGGQETQYF. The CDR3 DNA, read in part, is TGTGCCAGCACACCCCGGACAGGGGGGCAAGAGACC.

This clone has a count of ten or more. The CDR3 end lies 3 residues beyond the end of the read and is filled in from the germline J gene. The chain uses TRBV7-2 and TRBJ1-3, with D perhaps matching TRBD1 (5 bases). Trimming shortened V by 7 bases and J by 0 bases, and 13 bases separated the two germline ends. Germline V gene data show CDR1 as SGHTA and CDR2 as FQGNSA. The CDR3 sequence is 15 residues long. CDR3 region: CASNTDSSSGNTIYF. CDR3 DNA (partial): TGTGCCAGCAACACCGACAGTAGCTCTGGAAACACC.

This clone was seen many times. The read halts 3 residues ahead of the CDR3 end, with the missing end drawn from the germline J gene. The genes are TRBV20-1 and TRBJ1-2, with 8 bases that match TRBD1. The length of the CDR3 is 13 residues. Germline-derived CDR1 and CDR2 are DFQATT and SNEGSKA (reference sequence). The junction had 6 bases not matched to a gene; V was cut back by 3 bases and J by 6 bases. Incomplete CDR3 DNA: TGCAGTGCTAGCGAATCGACAGGGGATGGC. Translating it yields CSASESTGDG. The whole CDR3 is CSASESTGDGYTF.

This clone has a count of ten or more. The CDR3 bases that were read are TGTGCCAGCACATCGTACGGGGGAGAGACC. Translation gives CASTSYGGET. The CDR3 reads in full as CASTSYGGETQYF. V is TRBV2 and J is TRBJ2-5, with TRBD2 as a possible D gene (6 bases). The observed sequence ends 3 residues before the CDR3 terminus, with the missing tail filled in from the germline J gene. Germline loops: CDR1 SNHLY, CDR2 FYNNEI. The V gene lost 7 bases and the J gene lost 4 bases, with 13 bases spanning the gap. There are 13 residues in the CDR3.

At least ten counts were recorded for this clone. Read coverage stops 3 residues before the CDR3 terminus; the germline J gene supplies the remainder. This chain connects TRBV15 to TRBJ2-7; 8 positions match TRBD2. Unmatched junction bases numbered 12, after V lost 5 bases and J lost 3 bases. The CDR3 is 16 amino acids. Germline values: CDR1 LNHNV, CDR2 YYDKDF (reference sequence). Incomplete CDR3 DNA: TGTGCCACCAGCTTCGGACTAGCCCAAAGGGGCTACGAG. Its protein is CATSFGLAQRGYE. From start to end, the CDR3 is CATSFGLAQRGYEQYF.

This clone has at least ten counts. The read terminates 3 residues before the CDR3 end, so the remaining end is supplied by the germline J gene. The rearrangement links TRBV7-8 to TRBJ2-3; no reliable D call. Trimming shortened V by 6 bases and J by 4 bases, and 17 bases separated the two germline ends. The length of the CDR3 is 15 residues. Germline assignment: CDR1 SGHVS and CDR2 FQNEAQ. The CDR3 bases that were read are TGTGCCAGCAGACCCCCACATGGGCCCCCAGATACG. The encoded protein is CASRPPHGPPDT. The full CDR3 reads CASRPPHGPPDTQYF.

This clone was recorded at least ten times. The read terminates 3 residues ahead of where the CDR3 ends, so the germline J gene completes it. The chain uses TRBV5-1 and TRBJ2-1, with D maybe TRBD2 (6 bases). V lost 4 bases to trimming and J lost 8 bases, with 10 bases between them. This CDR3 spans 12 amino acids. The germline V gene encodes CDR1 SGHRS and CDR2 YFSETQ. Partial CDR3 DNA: TGCGCCAGCAGCCCGAGGAGGGATGAG. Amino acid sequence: CASSPRRDE. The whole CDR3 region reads CASSPRRDEQFF.

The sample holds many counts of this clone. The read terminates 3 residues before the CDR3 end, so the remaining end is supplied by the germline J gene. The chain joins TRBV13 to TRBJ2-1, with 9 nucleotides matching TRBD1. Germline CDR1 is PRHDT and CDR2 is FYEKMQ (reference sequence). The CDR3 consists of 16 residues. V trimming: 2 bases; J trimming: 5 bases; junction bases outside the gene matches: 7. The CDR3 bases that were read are TGTGCCAGCAGCTTAAGGGGCGGGACAGGGCACAATGAG. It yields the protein CASSLRGGTGHNE. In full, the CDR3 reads CASSLRGGTGHNEQFF.

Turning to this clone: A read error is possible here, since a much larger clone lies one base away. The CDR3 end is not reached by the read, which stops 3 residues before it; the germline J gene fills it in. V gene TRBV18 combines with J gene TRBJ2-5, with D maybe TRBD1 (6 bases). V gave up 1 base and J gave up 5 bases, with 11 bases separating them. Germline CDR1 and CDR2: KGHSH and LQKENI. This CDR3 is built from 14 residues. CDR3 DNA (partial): TGTGCCAGCTCACCACGAAGGGACAACGAGACC. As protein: CASSPRRDNET. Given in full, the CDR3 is CASSPRRDNETQYF.

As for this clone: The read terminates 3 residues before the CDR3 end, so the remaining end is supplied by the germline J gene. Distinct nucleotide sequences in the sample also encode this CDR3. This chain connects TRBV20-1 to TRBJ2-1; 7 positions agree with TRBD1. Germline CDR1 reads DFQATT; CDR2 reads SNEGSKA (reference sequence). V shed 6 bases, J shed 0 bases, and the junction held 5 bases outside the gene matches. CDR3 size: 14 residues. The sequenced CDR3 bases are TGCAGTGCACAACGGGACAGCTCCTACAATGAG. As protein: CSAQRDSSYNE. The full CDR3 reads CSAQRDSSYNEQFF.

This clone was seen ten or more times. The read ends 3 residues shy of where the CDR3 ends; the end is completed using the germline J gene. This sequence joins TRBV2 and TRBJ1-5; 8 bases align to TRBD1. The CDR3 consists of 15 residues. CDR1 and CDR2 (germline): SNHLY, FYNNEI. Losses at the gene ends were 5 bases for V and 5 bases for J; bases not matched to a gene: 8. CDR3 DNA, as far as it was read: TGTGCCAGCAGTATGGACAGGGAAGTGGATCAGCCC. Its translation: CASSMDREVDQP. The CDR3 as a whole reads CASSMDREVDQPQHF.

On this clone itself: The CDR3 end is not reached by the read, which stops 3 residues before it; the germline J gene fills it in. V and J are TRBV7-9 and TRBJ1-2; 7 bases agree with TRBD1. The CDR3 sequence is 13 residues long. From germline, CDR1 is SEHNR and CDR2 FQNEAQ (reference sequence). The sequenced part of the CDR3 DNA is TGTGCCAGCACCCCTGACAGGGTAGACGAC. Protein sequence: CASTPDRVDD. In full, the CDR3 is CASTPDRVDDYTF.

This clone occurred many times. CDR3 DNA, as far as it was read: TGCGCCAGCAGCTTTGGCGGTTCTGATACG. The encoded protein is CASSFGGSDT. The complete CDR3 sequence is CASSFGGSDTQYF. V usage is TRBV5-1 and J usage is TRBJ2-3; no clear D gene. Read data end 3 residues before the CDR3 end; the end is taken from the germline J gene. The V gene's germline CDR1 is SGHRS and CDR2 YFSETQ. This CDR3 region has 13 residues. V lost 2 bases and J lost 6, with 10 bases in between.

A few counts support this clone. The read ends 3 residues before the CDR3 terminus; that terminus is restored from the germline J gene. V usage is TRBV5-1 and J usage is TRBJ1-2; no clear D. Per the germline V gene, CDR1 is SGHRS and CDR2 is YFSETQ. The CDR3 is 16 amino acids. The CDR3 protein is CASSPTLARRSYDYTF. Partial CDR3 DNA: TGCGCCAGCAGTCCGACCTTAGCGCGTCGTTCCTACGAC.

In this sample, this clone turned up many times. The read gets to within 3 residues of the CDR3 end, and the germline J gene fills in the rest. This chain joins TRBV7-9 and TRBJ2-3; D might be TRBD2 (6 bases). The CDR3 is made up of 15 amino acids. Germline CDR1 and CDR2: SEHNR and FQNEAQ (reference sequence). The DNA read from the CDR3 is TGTGCCAGCAGCTTAGTCCCCCAGGGAGGTGAGACG. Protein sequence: CASSLVPQGGET. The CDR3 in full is CASSLVPQGGETQYF.

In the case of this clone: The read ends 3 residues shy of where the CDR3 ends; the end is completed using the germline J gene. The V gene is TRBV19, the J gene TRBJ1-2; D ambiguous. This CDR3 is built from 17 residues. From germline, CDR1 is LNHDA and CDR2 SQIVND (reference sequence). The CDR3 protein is CASSIGLGVATSYDYTF. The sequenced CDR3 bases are TGTGCCAGTAGTATAGGGCTTGGGGTAGCGACATCCTACGAC.